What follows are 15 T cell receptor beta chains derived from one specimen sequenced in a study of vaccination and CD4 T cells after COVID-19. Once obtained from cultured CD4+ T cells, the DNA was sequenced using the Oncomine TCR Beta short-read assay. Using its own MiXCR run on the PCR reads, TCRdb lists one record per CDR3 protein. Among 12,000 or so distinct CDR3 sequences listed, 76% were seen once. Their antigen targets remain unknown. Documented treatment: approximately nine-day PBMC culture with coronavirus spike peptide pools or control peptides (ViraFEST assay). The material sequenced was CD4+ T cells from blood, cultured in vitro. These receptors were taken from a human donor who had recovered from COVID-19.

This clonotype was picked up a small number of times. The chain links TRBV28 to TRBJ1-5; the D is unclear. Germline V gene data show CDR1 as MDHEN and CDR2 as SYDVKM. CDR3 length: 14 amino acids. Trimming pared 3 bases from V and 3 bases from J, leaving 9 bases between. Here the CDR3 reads CASSFPNYNQPQHF. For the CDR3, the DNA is TGTGCCAGCAGTTTCCCCAACTACAATCAGCCCCAGCATTTT.

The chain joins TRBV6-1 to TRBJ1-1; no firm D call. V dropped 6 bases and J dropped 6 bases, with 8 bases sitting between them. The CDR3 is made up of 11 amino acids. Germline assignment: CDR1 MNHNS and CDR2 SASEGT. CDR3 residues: CASRESAEAFF. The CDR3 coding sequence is TGTGCCAGCAGGGAAAGCGCTGAAGCTTTCTTT.

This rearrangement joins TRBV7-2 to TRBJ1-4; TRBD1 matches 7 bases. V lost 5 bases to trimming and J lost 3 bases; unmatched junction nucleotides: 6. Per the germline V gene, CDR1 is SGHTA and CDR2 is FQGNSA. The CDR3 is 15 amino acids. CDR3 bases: TGTGCCAGCAGCCCGTTGGGACAGTCTAATGAAAAACTGTTTTTT. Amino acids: CASSPLGQSNEKLFF.

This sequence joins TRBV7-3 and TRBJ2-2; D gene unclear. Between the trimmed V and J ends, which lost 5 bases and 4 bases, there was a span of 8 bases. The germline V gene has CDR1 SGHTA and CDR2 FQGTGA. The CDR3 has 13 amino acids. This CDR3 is CASSPPGTGELFF. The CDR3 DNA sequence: TGTGCCAGCAGCCCGCCCGGCACCGGGGAGCTGTTTTTT.

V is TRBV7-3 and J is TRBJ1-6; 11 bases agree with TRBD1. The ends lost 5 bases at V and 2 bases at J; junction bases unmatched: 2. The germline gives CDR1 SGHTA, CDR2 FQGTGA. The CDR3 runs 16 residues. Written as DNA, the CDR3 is TGTGCCAGCAGCCGGACAGGGGGCCCCTATAATTCACCCCTCCACTTT. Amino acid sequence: CASSRTGGPYNSPLHF.

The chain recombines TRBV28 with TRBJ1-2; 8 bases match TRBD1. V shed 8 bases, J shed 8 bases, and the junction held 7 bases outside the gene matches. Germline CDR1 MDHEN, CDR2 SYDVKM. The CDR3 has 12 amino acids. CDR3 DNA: TGTGCCAGCGTGGCAGGGGGCAGAGGCTACACCTTC. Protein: CASVAGGRGYTF.

CDR3 amino acids: CSARDTLSGSSYNEQFF. CDR3 coding DNA: TGCAGTGCTAGAGATACCCTTAGCGGGAGCTCCTACAATGAGCAGTTCTTC. The chain recombines TRBV20-1 with TRBJ2-1, with 9 positions matching TRBD2. Germline V gene lookup returns CDR1 DFQATT and CDR2 SNEGSKA (reference sequence). V gave up 0 bases and J gave up 0 bases; unmatched junction bases: 6. The CDR3 runs 17 residues.

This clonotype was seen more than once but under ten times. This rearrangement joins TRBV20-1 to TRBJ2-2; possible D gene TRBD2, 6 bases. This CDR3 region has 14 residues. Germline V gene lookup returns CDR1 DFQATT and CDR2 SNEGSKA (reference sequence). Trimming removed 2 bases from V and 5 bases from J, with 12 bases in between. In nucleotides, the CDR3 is TGCAGTGCTAGAAGGCGGGACCGTACCGGGGAGCTGTTTTTT. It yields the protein CSARRRDRTGELFF.

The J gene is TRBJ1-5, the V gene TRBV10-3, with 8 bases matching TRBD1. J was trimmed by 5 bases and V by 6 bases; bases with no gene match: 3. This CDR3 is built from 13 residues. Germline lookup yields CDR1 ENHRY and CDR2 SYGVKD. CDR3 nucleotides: TGTGCCATCAGAGCACAGGGGGATCAGCCCCAGCATTTT. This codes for CAIRAQGDQPQHF.

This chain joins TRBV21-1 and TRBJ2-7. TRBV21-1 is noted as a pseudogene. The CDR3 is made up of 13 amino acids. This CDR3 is CASSYREVYEQYF. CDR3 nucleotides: TGTGCCAGCAGCTACCGAGAGGTCTACGAGCAGTACTTC.

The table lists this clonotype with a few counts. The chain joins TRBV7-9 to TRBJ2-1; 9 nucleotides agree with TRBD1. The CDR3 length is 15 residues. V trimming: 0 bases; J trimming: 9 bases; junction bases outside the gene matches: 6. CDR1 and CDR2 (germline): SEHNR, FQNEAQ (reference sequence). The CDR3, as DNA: TGTGCCAGCAGCTTAGCTGGACAGGGGAAGGGTGAGCAGTTCTTC. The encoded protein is CASSLAGQGKGEQFF. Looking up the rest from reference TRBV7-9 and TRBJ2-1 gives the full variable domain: DTGVSQNPRHKITKRGQNVTFRCDPISEHNRLYWYRQTLGQGPEFLTYFQNEAQLEKSRLLSDRFSAERPKGSFSTLEIQRTEQGDSAMYLCASSLAGQGKGEQFFGPGTRLTVL.

CDR3 protein: CASSLGLAGGPQETQYF. The CDR3 DNA is TGTGCCAGCAGCCTAGGACTAGCGGGAGGGCCTCAGGAGACCCAGTACTTC. The V and J genes are TRBV11-2 and TRBJ2-5, with TRBD2 identical over 15 bases. The length of the CDR3 is 17 residues. Germline V CDR1 and CDR2: SGHAT, FQNNGV. The junction had 9 bases not matched to a gene; V was cut back by 5 bases and J by 5 bases.

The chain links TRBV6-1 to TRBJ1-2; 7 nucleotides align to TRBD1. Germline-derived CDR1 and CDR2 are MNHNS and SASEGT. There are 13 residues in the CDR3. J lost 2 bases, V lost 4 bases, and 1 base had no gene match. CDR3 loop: CASSATGNYGYTF. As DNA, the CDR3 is TGTGCCAGCAGTGCGACAGGGAACTATGGCTACACCTTC.

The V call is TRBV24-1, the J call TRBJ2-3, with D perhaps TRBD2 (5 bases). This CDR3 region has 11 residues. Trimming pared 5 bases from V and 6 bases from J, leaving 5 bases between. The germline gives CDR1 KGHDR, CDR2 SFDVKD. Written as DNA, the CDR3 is TGTGCCACCAGTGCGGGGGATACGCAGTATTTT. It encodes CATSAGDTQYF.

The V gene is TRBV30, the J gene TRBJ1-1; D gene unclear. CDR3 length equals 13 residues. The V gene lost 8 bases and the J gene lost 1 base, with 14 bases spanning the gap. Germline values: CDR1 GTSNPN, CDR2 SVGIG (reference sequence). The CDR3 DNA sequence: TGTGCCGTCAACCTCTACAGGAACACTGAAGCTTTCTTT. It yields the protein CAVNLYRNTEAFF.